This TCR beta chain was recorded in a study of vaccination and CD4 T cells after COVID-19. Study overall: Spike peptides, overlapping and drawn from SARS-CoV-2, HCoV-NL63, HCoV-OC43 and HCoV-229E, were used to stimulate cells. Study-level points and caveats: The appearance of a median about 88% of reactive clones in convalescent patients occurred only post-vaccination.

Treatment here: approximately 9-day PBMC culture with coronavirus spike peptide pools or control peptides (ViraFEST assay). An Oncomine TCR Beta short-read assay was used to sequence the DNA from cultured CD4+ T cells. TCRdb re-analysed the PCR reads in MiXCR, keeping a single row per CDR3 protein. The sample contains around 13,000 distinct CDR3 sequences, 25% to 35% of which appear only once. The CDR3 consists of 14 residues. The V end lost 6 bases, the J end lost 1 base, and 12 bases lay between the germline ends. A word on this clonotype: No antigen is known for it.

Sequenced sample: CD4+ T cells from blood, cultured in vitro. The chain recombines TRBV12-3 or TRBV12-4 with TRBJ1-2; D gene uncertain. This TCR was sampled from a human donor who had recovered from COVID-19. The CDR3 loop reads CASSGLESNYGYTF. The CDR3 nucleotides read TGTGCCAGCAGCGGTCTGGAGAGTAACTATGGCTACACCTTC.